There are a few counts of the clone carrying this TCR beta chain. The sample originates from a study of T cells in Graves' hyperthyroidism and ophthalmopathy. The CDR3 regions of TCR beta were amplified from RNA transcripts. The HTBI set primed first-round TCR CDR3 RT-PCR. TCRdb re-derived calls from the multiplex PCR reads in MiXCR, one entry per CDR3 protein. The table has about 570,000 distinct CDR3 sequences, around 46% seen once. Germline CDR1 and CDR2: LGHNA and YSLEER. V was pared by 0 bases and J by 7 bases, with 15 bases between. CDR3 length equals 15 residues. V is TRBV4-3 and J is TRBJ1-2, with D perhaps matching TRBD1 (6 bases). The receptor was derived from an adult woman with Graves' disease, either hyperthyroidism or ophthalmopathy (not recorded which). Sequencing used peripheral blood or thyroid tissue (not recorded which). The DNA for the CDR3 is TGCGCCAGCAGCCAAGATTTTGGGGGCCGGCGTGGCTACACCTTC. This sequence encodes CASSQDFGGRRGYTF.